This TCR beta chain was observed in a study of T cells in Graves' hyperthyroidism and ophthalmopathy. Researchers took RNA transcripts and amplified the TCR beta CDR3 regions from them. The TCR CDR3 was amplified in a first-round RT-PCR using the HTBI primer set. MiXCR, applied by TCRdb to the multiplex PCR reads, yields one record per CDR3 protein. The data contain 300,000 to 400,000 distinct CDR3 sequences, roughly a fifth of them singletons. CDR3 size: 14 residues. Germline values: CDR1 SGHVS, CDR2 FQNEAQ. V lost 5 bases and J 14 bases, leaving 23 bases between the germline ends. This clonotype was recorded many times.

This sequence originates from a woman between 45 and 65 years old with Graves' hyperthyroidism. The sample taken for sequencing was blood. The gene calls are TRBV7-8 and TRBJ2-3; TRBD2 might be the D (6 bases). The CDR3 region has the DNA TGTGCCAGCAGCCGGGGACTGAACACAGATAGTACGTATTTT. Translation gives CASSRGLNTDSTYF.